Detailed here is one T cell receptor beta chain. What it recognizes is unknown. The data derive from a study of CD8+ T cells in alopecia areata. Study results and caveats: Scalp lesions, especially in alopecia totalis/universalis, had higher clonality than normal scalp.

Once RNA had been extracted, it was reverse transcribed into cDNA to act as the sequencing template. Profiled with immunoSEQ multiplex PCR; TCRdb holds only in-frame clones, not every one. The sample gives hundreds of thousands of clones, 67% of which show up once; approximately 1.2% is in the top ten. Peripheral blood and lesional scalp punch biopsies came from alopecia areata patients. Sequencing was performed on CD4+ T cells sorted from blood, taken at week 0. This sequence was found in a human donor with alopecia areata.

The CDR3 loop is CASSLTSNYGYTF. For the CDR3, the DNA is TGTGCCAGCAGCTTGACCTCTAACTATGGCTACACCTTC. V and J are TRBV5-6 and TRBJ1-2; D call uncertain. The V and J ends lost 1 base and 0 bases respectively, with 4 bases between them. This CDR3 has 13 amino acids. Germline assignment: CDR1 SGHDT and CDR2 YYEEEE.